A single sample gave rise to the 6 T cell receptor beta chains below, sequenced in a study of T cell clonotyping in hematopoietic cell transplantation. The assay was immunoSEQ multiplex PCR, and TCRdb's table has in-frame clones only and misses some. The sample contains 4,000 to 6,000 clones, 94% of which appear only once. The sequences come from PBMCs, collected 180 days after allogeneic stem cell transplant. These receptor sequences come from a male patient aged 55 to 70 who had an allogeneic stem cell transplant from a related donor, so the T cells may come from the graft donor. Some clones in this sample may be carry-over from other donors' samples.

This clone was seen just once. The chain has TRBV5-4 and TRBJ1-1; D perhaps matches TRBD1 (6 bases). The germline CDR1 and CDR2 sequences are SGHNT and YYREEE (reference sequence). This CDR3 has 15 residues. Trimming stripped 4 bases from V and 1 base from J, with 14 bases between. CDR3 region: CASSPGGQPNTEAFF. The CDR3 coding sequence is TGTGCCAGCAGCCCCGGTGGACAGCCGAACACTGAAGCTTTCTTT.

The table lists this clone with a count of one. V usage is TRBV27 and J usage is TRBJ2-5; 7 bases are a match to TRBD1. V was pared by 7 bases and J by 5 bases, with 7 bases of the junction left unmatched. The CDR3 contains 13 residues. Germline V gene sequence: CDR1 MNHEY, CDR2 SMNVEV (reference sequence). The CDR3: CASTETGQETQYF. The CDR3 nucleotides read TGTGCCAGCACCGAGACAGGGCAGGAGACCCAGTACTTC.

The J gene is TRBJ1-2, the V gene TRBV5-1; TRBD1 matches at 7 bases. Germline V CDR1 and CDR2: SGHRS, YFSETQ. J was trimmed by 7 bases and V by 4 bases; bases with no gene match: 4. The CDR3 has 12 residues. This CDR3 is CASSGQDSGYTF. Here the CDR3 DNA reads TGCGCCAGCAGCGGACAGGATTCTGGCTACACCTTC.

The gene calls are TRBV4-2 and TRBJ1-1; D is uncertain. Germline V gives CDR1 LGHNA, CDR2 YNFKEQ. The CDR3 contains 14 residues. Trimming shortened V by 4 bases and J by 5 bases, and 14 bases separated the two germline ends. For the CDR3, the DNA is TGTGCCAGCAGCCGAAGCGTGGGGAGGACTGAAGCTTTCTTT. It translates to CASSRSVGRTEAFF.

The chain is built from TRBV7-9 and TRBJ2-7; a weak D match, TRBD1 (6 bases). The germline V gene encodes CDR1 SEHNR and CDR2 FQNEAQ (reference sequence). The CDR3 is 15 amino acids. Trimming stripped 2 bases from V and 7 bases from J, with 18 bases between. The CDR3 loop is CASSLIRGRGDEQYF. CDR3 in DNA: TGTGCCAGCAGCTTAATTCGGGGCAGGGGAGATGAGCAGTACTTC.

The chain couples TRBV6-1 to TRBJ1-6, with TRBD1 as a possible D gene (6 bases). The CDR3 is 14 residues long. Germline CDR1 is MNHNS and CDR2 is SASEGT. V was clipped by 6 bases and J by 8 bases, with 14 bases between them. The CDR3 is CASRSGDKDSPLHF. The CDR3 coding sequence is TGTGCCAGCAGGTCCGGGGACAAGGATTCACCCCTCCACTTT.